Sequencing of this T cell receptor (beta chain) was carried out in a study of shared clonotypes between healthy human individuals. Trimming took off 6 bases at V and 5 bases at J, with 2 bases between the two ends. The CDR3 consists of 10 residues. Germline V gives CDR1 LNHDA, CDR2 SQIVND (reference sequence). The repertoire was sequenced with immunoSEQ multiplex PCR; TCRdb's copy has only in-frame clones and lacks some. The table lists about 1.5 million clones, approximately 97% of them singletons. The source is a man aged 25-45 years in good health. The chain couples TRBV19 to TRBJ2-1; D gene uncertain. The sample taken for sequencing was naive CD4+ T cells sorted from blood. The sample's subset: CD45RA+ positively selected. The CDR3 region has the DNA TGTGCCAGTAGGGACAATGAGCAGTTCTTC. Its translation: CASRDNEQFF.